Below, 23 T cell receptor beta chains from the same sample are listed, as sequenced in a study of blood T cell repertoires in COVID-19. Only in-frame clones appear in the TCRdb table, and some are missing; sequencing was by immunoSEQ multiplex PCR. The sample has approximately 180,000 clones, 82% seen once; the top ten hold roughly 9.1%. Sequencing input: peripheral blood. Receptors were obtained from a woman aged 70-85 years with acute or convalescent COVID-19.

V usage is TRBV19 and J usage is TRBJ2-3, with 11 bases matching TRBD2. The CDR3 length is 16 residues. Germline CDR1 reads LNHDA; CDR2 reads SQIVND (reference sequence). Unmatched junction bases numbered 8, after V lost 5 bases and J lost 4 bases. The chain's CDR3 is CASSATTSGVSDTQYF. DNA for the CDR3: TGTGCCAGTAGTGCAACGACTAGCGGGGTCTCAGATACGCAGTATTTT.

Only a few counts were recorded for this clone. In nucleotides, the CDR3 is TGTGCCAGCAAAGAAACGGGGGGCAATCAGCCCCAGCATTTT. Translating gives CASKETGGNQPQHF. J is TRBJ1-5 and V is TRBV7-2; weak D call: TRBD1 (5 bases). Germline CDR1 reads SGHTA; CDR2 reads FQGNSA. V was shortened by 7 bases and J by 2 bases, with 12 bases between the two germline ends. The CDR3 loop spans 14 amino acids. The whole variable domain, remainder taken from reference TRBV7-2 and TRBJ1-5, is GAGVSQSPSNKVTEKGKDVELRCDPISGHTALYWYRQSLGQGLEFLIYFQGNSAPDKSGLPSDRFSAERTGGSVSTLTIQRTQQEDSAVYLCASKETGGNQPQHFGDGTRLSIL.

The rearrangement links TRBV5-1 to TRBJ1-3, with unresolved D. Germline V CDR1 and CDR2: SGHRS, YFSETQ. Trimming shortened V by 0 bases and J by 1 base, and 11 bases separated the two germline ends. CDR3 size: 16 residues. Written as DNA, the CDR3 is TGCGCCAGCAGCTTGGGTGCGGGCTTATCTGGAAACACCATATATTTT. Its translation is CASSLGAGLSGNTIYF. Supplemented by reference TRBV5-1 and TRBJ1-3, the full variable domain reads KAGVTQTPRYLIKTRGQQVTLSCSPISGHRSVSWYQQTPGQGLQFLFEYFSETQRNKGNFPGRFSGRQFSNSRSEMNVSTLELGDSALYLCASSLGAGLSGNTIYFGEGSWLTVV.

This clone was recorded once. The chain combines TRBV28 with TRBJ2-5; maybe TRBD2 (6 bases). This CDR3 contains 14 residues. Germline V lookup: CDR1 MDHEN, CDR2 SYDVKM. V was shortened by 3 bases and J by 1 base, with 9 bases between the two germline ends. The CDR3 DNA reads TGTGCCAGCAGTTTTACTAGCTCCCAAGAGACCCAGTACTTC. Its protein is CASSFTSSQETQYF.

The chain combines TRBV18 with TRBJ2-5, with D unresolved. The CDR3 has 12 amino acids. CDR1 and CDR2 (germline): KGHSH, LQKENI. Trimming pared 5 bases from V and 5 bases from J, leaving 9 bases between. The CDR3 sequence is CASSELRETQYF. Here the CDR3 DNA reads TGTGCCAGCTCAGAATTGAGGGAGACCCAGTACTTC. The variable domain in full, with the rest retrieved from reference TRBV18 and TRBJ2-5, is NAGVMQNPRHLVRRRGQEARLRCSPMKGHSHVYWYRQLPEEGLKFMVYLQKENIIDESGMPKERFSAEFPKEGPSILRIQQVVRGDSAAYFCASSELRETQYFGPGTRLLVL.

The V gene is TRBV29-1, the J gene TRBJ2-7, with D maybe TRBD1 (6 bases). In germline, CDR1 is SQVTM, CDR2 ANQGSEA. Trimming stripped 1 base from V and 0 bases from J, with 16 bases between. The CDR3 is made up of 16 amino acids. In nucleotides, the CDR3 is TGCAGCGTTGAAGTCCGACAGGAAACTAGCTCCTACGAGCAGTACTTC. It yields the protein CSVEVRQETSSYEQYF.

This clone was picked up one time. This chain connects TRBV5-4 to TRBJ2-3; 7 nucleotides align to TRBD2. Germline V gene data show CDR1 as SGHNT and CDR2 as YYREEE (reference sequence). Germline trimming cut 3 bases from V and 2 bases from J; bases unmatched to any gene: 12. The CDR3 sequence is 17 residues long. This CDR3 is CASSSPERGRDTDTQYF. The CDR3 DNA is TGTGCCAGCAGCTCGCCCGAGCGGGGCCGGGACACAGATACGCAGTATTTT.

The chain employs TRBV2 and TRBJ2-2; 9 positions match TRBD2. Germline assignment: CDR1 SNHLY and CDR2 FYNNEI. J lost 7 bases, V lost 7 bases, and 7 bases had no gene match. The CDR3 runs 14 residues. The CDR3 here is CASNAGGPSGELFF. The CDR3 nucleotides read TGTGCCAGCAACGCGGGAGGGCCAAGCGGGGAGCTGTTTTTT. Full variable domain (missing parts from reference TRBV2 and TRBJ2-2): EPEVTQTPSHQVTQMGQEVILRCVPISNHLYFYWYRQILGQKVEFLVSFYNNEISEKSEIFDDQFSVERPDGSNFTLKIRSTKLEDSAMYFCASNAGGPSGELFFGEGSRLTVL.

This clone was detected only once. The rearrangement uses TRBV6-4 and TRBJ2-1, with 10 nucleotides matching TRBD2. CDR3 size: 16 residues. The V gene end was trimmed by 2 bases and the J gene end by 7 bases; junction bases not matched to a gene: 8. Per germline, CDR1 MRHNA and CDR2 SNTAGT. CDR3 coding DNA: TGTGCCAGCAGTGACAGAAGCGGGAGGGCGCTTAATGAGCAGTTCTTC. Residues: CASSDRSGRALNEQFF.

This clone occurred once. CDR3 coding DNA: TGCAGTGCTAGTCTCTTGGGACAGCCAAACACTGAAGCTTTCTTT. Its translation is CSASLLGQPNTEAFF. J is TRBJ1-1 and V is TRBV20-1; TRBD1 matches 7 bases. The V gene's germline CDR1 is DFQATT and CDR2 SNEGSKA (reference sequence). The junction had 9 bases not matched to a gene; V was cut back by 3 bases and J by 2 bases. The CDR3 totals 15 residues.

This clone has just one count. V usage is TRBV3-1 (or the pseudogene TRBV3-2) and J usage is TRBJ1-1; 11 nucleotides line up with TRBD1. V lost 2 bases and J lost 4; bases outside the gene matches: 3. CDR1 and CDR2 from the germline V gene are LGHDT and YNNKEL (reference sequence). The CDR3 consists of 15 residues. In DNA, the CDR3 is TGTGCCAGCAGCCAACAGGGACAGGGGGGCACTGAAGCTTTCTTT. Translated, it gives CASSQQGQGGTEAFF.

The chain uses TRBV2 and TRBJ2-7; no clear D. The V end was cut by 10 bases, the J end by 7 bases, with 14 bases between. CDR3 length: 11 residues. Germline V lookup: CDR1 SNHLY, CDR2 FYNNEI. In DNA form, the CDR3 reads TGTGCCACCGAAACGGTCAGGGAGCAGTACTTC. It specifies CATETVREQYF.

This chain connects TRBV5-1 to TRBJ2-2; 7 bases match TRBD1. The CDR3 length is 14 residues. The V and J ends lost 4 bases and 7 bases, in that order; junction bases with no gene match: 7. Germline V gene sequence: CDR1 SGHRS, CDR2 YFSETQ. This chain's CDR3 is CASSPDRAGGELFF. The CDR3 DNA reads as TGCGCCAGCAGCCCCGACAGGGCGGGCGGGGAGCTGTTTTTT. Together with reference TRBV5-1 and TRBJ2-2, the CDR3 gives the full variable domain: KAGVTQTPRYLIKTRGQQVTLSCSPISGHRSVSWYQQTPGQGLQFLFEYFSETQRNKGNFPGRFSGRQFSNSRSEMNVSTLELGDSALYLCASSPDRAGGELFFGEGSRLTVL.

This chain links TRBV21-1 with TRBJ1-5. TRBV21-1 is assigned pseudogene status. CDR3 length equals 14 residues. The DNA of the CDR3 is TGTGCCAGCAGCAAAGGGATGGAGGGCCAGCCCCAGCATTTT. It encodes CASSKGMEGQPQHF.

DNA for the CDR3: TGTGCCAGCAGTTTATTGGGGGGGACAGGGGAAAACTATGGCTACACCTTC. This encodes CASSLLGGTGENYGYTF. The rearrangement links TRBV27 to TRBJ1-2, with 10 bases aligning to TRBD1. Germline assignment: CDR1 MNHEY and CDR2 SMNVEV (reference sequence). The CDR3 is made up of 17 amino acids. V lost 1 base and J lost 2; bases outside the gene matches: 7.

This sequence joins TRBV19 and TRBJ1-6; D might be TRBD1 (6 bases). Trimming removed 3 bases at V and 9 bases at J, with 21 bases between. This CDR3 has 17 amino acids. Germline CDR1 LNHDA, CDR2 SQIVND (reference sequence). The CDR3 sequence: CASSIRWDNQKGSPLHF. CDR3 nucleotide sequence: TGTGCCAGTAGTATTAGATGGGACAACCAAAAAGGTTCACCCCTCCACTTT.

The J gene is TRBJ1-1, the V gene TRBV19, with TRBD1 identical over 7 bases. Germline CDR1 and CDR2: LNHDA and SQIVND (reference sequence). CDR3 length: 14 residues. Trimming removed 5 bases from V and 5 bases from J; junction bases left unmatched: 8. This CDR3 is CASSRDSLGTEAFF. The CDR3 bases are TGTGCCAGTAGTCGGGACAGCCTGGGGACTGAAGCTTTCTTT.

The rearrangement links TRBV25-1 to TRBJ2-7; TRBD1 is a possible D gene (6 bases). With 5 bases removed from V and 4 bases from J, the gap between germline ends came to 12 bases. The CDR3 has 13 amino acids. The germline CDR1 and CDR2 sequences are MGHDK and SYGVNS. The CDR3 DNA reads TGTGCCAGCAGTTCTACAGGGAGTTACGAGCAGTACTTC. It encodes CASSSTGSYEQYF.

The J gene is TRBJ2-1, the V gene TRBV7-3, with D possibly matching TRBD1 (5 bases). With 5 bases removed from V and 6 bases from J, the gap between germline ends came to 17 bases. From germline, CDR1 is SGHTA and CDR2 FQGTGA. This CDR3 comprises 15 residues. The CDR3 DNA reads TGTGCCAGCAGCCCCGGCCAGGGTCCTGCCAATGAGCAGTTCTTC. Translated: CASSPGQGPANEQFF. Filled out from reference TRBV7-3 and TRBJ2-1, the complete variable domain reads GAGVSQTPSNKVTEKGKYVELRCDPISGHTALYWYRQSLGQGPEFLIYFQGTGAADDSGLPNDRFFAVRPEGSVSTLKIQRTERGDSAVYLCASSPGQGPANEQFFGPGTRLTVL.

This clone occurred once. The V gene is TRBV7-2, the J gene TRBJ1-3; 7 bases line up with TRBD1. V trimming: 0 bases; J trimming: 2 bases; junction bases outside the gene matches: 1. Germline V gene sequence: CDR1 SGHTA, CDR2 FQGNSA. This CDR3 has 15 amino acids. CDR3 residues: CASSLADRAGNTIYF. CDR3 nucleotides: TGTGCCAGCAGCTTAGCAGACAGGGCTGGAAACACCATATATTTT.

The rearrangement links TRBV3-1 (or the pseudogene TRBV3-2) to TRBJ2-7, with 7 bases fitting TRBD2. The germline CDR1 and CDR2 sequences are LGHDT and YNNKEL (reference sequence). The CDR3 is made up of 16 amino acids. J gave up 0 bases and V 3 bases, and 8 bases lay outside the gene matches. CDR3 protein: CASSHERRDYSYEQYF. The CDR3 coding sequence is TGTGCCAGCAGCCACGAGAGGAGGGACTACTCCTACGAGCAGTACTTC.

The rearrangement uses TRBV6-2 or TRBV6-3 and TRBJ2-7; the match to TRBD1 covers 9 bases. The CDR3 loop spans 15 amino acids. Germline CDR1 is MNHEY and CDR2 is SVGEGT. V gave up 0 bases and J gave up 2 bases; unmatched junction bases: 2. The CDR3 loop reads CASSYSRDRAYEQYF. The CDR3 nucleotides are TGTGCCAGCAGTTACTCTCGGGACAGGGCCTACGAGCAGTACTTC.

This chain connects TRBV6-5 to TRBJ2-7; TRBD1 aligns across 8 bases. V was pared by 2 bases and J by 6 bases, with 9 bases of the junction left unmatched. This CDR3 region has 15 residues. Germline values: CDR1 MNHEY, CDR2 SVGAGI. CDR3 region: CASSYRGQGLSEQYF. CDR3 sequence (DNA): TGTGCCAGCAGTTACCGAGGACAGGGTTTGAGCGAGCAGTACTTC.